The 25 T cell receptor beta chains reported below all come from one sample, sequenced in a study of technical replicates of blood from a few donors. Measured with immunoSEQ multiplex PCR; TCRdb has only the in-frame clones, and not every one. The data contain around 50,000 clones, roughly nine tenths of them singletons. The sample was PBMCs. These receptors were collected from a human donor in good health. Some clones in this sample may be carry-over from other donors' samples.

As concerns this clone: Additional DNA sequences in this sample encode the identical CDR3. The rearrangement links TRBV5-1 to TRBJ2-7; the D gene is possibly TRBD2 (5 bases). The CDR3 sequence is 12 residues long. The V end lost 2 bases, the J end lost 5 bases, and 8 bases lay between the germline ends. Germline CDR1 reads SGHRS; CDR2 reads YFSETQ. The CDR3 reads CASSLTGNEQYF. CDR3 coding DNA: TGCGCCAGCAGCTTAACGGGGAACGAGCAGTACTTC.

The rearrangement links TRBV6-1 to TRBJ2-7; 12 nucleotides agree with TRBD1. Trimming cost V 2 bases and J 5 bases; bases outside gene matches: 4. The germline gives CDR1 MNHNS, CDR2 SASEGT. This CDR3 region has 15 residues. The CDR3 is CASSEWGQGANEQYF. DNA of the CDR3: TGTGCCAGCAGTGAATGGGGACAGGGGGCAAACGAGCAGTACTTC.

The chain recombines TRBV19 with TRBJ1-1, with 7 bases matching TRBD1. CDR1 LNHDA and CDR2 SQIVND come from the germline V gene (reference sequence). This CDR3 region has 14 residues. V was pared by 5 bases and J by 5 bases, with 8 bases of the junction left unmatched. The CDR3 nucleotides are TGTGCCAGTAGTCCCCTGGACAGGACGACTGAAGCTTTCTTT. This encodes CASSPLDRTTEAFF.

The CDR3 loop is CASSWTLSYEQYF. The CDR3 nucleotides are TGCGCCAGCAGCTGGACATTATCCTACGAGCAGTACTTC. The chain recombines TRBV5-1 with TRBJ2-7; perhaps TRBD1 as D (5 bases). The germline V and J ends were trimmed by 3 bases and 1 base, with 8 bases remaining between them. CDR3 length equals 13 residues. Germline-derived CDR1 and CDR2 are SGHRS and YFSETQ. Looking up the rest from reference TRBV5-1 and TRBJ2-7 gives the full variable domain: KAGVTQTPRYLIKTRGQQVTLSCSPISGHRSVSWYQQTPGQGLQFLFEYFSETQRNKGNFPGRFSGRQFSNSRSEMNVSTLELGDSALYLCASSWTLSYEQYFGPGTRLTVT.

A word on this clone: A junction boundary mismatches the germline segment, possibly from a read error. V is TRBV5-8 and J is TRBJ2-5; 7 bases match TRBD2. The CDR3 totals 14 residues. Germline values: CDR1 SGHTS, CDR2 YDEGEE. CDR3 in DNA: TGTGCCAGCAGTTTGGGACTACATTTGGAGACCCAGTACTTC. Translating it yields CASSLGLHLETQYF.

The rearrangement joins TRBV2 to TRBJ1-4; 7 nucleotides agree with TRBD1. The junction had 13 bases not matched to a gene; V was cut back by 8 bases and J by 13 bases. The CDR3 is made up of 13 amino acids. Germline V gene data show CDR1 as SNHLY and CDR2 as FYNNEI. The CDR3, as DNA: TGTGCCAGCCGCCGGACAGGCACCAGAAGACTGTTTTTT. Residues: CASRRTGTRRLFF.

The chain uses TRBV5-1 and TRBJ2-5; D is ambiguous. This CDR3 contains 15 residues. CDR1 and CDR2 from the germline V gene are SGHRS and YFSETQ. The ends were cut back, 4 bases at V and 4 bases at J, with 17 bases in the middle. The CDR3 DNA reads as TGCGCCAGCAGCCGTGAGAATGCCCGAGCAGAGACCCAGTACTTC. This codes for CASSRENARAETQYF.

The chain employs TRBV23-1 and TRBJ1-4; perhaps TRBD1 as D (6 bases). TRBV23-1 is given ORF status, its function remaining uncertain. CDR3 length equals 15 residues. V was clipped by 5 bases and J by 7 bases, with 17 bases between them. The CDR3 spells CASSYFRDIGEKLFF. Written as DNA, the CDR3 is TGCGCCAGCAGTTACTTTAGGGACATTGGTGAAAAACTGTTTTTT.

The rearrangement uses TRBV5-1 and TRBJ1-5; TRBD1 might be the D (5 bases). Germline V lookup: CDR1 SGHRS, CDR2 YFSETQ. V gave up 0 bases and J gave up 1 base, with 8 bases separating them. CDR3 length equals 15 residues. CDR3 loop: CASSLVSGSNQPQHF. The CDR3 nucleotides are TGCGCCAGCAGCTTGGTGTCAGGGAGCAATCAGCCCCAGCATTTT.

CDR3 amino acids: CASSVVDRGPYGYTF. Written as DNA, the CDR3 is TGTGCCAGCAGCGTAGTAGACAGGGGACCCTATGGCTACACCTTC. The chain joins TRBV9 to TRBJ1-2, with 8 bases that match TRBD1. In germline, CDR1 is SGDLS, CDR2 YYNGEE. J lost 4 bases, V lost 0 bases, and 5 bases had no gene match. The CDR3 runs 15 residues. Full variable domain (remainder filled in from reference TRBV9 and TRBJ1-2): DSGVTQTPKHLITATGQRVTLRCSPRSGDLSVYWYQQSLDQGLQFLIQYYNGEERAKGNILERFSAQQFPDLHSELNLSSLELGDSALYFCASSVVDRGPYGYTFGSGTRLTVV.

The CDR3 here is CASSPYGTGTINYGYTF. CDR3 coding DNA: TGTGCCAGTAGCCCCTACGGGACAGGGACGATCAACTATGGCTACACCTTC. The V and J genes are TRBV19 and TRBJ1-2; 9 nucleotides agree with TRBD1. The ends lost 6 bases at V and 2 bases at J; junction bases unmatched: 13. This CDR3 has 17 amino acids. Germline CDR1 is LNHDA and CDR2 is SQIVND (reference sequence).

This chain connects TRBV21-1 to TRBJ2-1; the table gives TRBD1 as D, unverified against the DNA. TRBV21-1 has pseudogene status. This CDR3 spans 14 amino acids. CDR3 amino acids: CASSSGQGKNEQFF. CDR3 sequence (DNA): TGTGCCAGCAGTTCGGGACAGGGGAAAAATGAGCAGTTCTTC.

The chain has TRBV6-1 and TRBJ1-5; D remains ambiguous. CDR3 length: 14 amino acids. V was clipped by 1 base and J by 7 bases, with 11 bases between them. CDR1 MNHNS and CDR2 SASEGT come from the germline V gene. CDR3 in amino acids: CASSEDGSYQPQHF. DNA for the CDR3: TGTGCCAGCAGTGAAGACGGGAGTTACCAGCCCCAGCATTTT.

V and J are TRBV5-6 and TRBJ2-7; TRBD1 aligns across 7 bases. Germline loops: CDR1 SGHDT, CDR2 YYEEEE. With 5 bases clipped from V and 5 bases from J, the junction kept 10 bases outside the gene matches. The CDR3 has 14 amino acids. CDR3 in amino acids: CASRRGRSWDEQYF. The CDR3 DNA reads as TGTGCCAGCAGAAGGGGGCGCTCTTGGGACGAGCAGTACTTC.

This rearrangement joins TRBV4-1 to TRBJ1-5; D unresolved. This CDR3 spans 14 amino acids. V was cut by 2 bases and J by 12 bases, with 17 bases left in between. CDR1 is MGHRA and CDR2 is YSYEKL in the germline V gene. CDR3 sequence (DNA): TGCGCCAGCAGCCAATATTATAGAGCTCAAGACCAGCATTTT. This translates into CASSQYYRAQDQHF.

J is TRBJ2-7 and V is TRBV18; D perhaps matches TRBD2 (6 bases). V lost 0 bases, J lost 4 bases, and 16 bases lay in between. The germline V gene has CDR1 KGHSH and CDR2 LQKENI. The length of the CDR3 is 16 residues. The CDR3 DNA follows: TGTGCCAGCTCACCACCTAGCGGAGGGGTAAAGTACGAGCAGTACTTC. It specifies CASSPPSGGVKYEQYF.

The gene calls are TRBV20-1 and TRBJ1-2; no clear D gene. The CDR3 consists of 11 residues. Germline assignment: CDR1 DFQATT and CDR2 SNEGSKA (reference sequence). V gave up 3 bases and J gave up 5 bases, with 7 bases separating them. The CDR3 nucleotides are TGCAGTGCTAGTCAGGATTATGGCTACACCTTC. Its protein is CSASQDYGYTF.

The chain recombines TRBV4-1 with TRBJ2-3, with TRBD1 as a possible D gene (6 bases). With 1 base removed from V and 5 bases from J, the gap between germline ends came to 22 bases. Per the germline V gene, CDR1 is MGHRA and CDR2 is YSYEKL. The CDR3 contains 18 residues. CDR3 sequence (DNA): TGCGCCAGCAGCCAAGGCCTTTCGGTTGGGGGCATCGAAGATACGCAGTATTTT. Amino acid sequence: CASSQGLSVGGIEDTQYF.

The chain has TRBV5-1 and TRBJ1-1, with D unclear. In germline, CDR1 is SGHRS, CDR2 YFSETQ. This CDR3 spans 14 amino acids. Trimming removed 4 bases from V and 5 bases from J, with 15 bases in between. The CDR3 bases are TGCGCCAGCAGCCAGGCCGGGGTCTTGACTGAAGCTTTCTTT. Translating gives CASSQAGVLTEAFF.

This clone was observed a single time. V and J are TRBV10-1 and TRBJ2-7; 8 bases are shared with TRBD2. The CDR3 runs 14 residues. Losses at the gene ends were 8 bases for V and 6 bases for J; bases not matched to a gene: 12. Germline V CDR1 and CDR2: WNHNN, SYGVQD (reference sequence). Here the CDR3 DNA reads TGCGCCAGCTACAGTAGCGGGGCCCTTGGCGAGCAGTACTTC. It yields the protein CASYSSGALGEQYF.

The V gene is TRBV4-1, the J gene TRBJ2-2, with 10 bases identical to TRBD2. Unmatched junction bases numbered 8, after V lost 1 base and J lost 6 bases. This CDR3 spans 17 amino acids. Germline CDR1 is MGHRA and CDR2 is YSYEKL. CDR3 nucleotide sequence: TGCGCCAGCAGCCAAGGTCTAGCGGGAGACAAGGCCGGGGAGCTGTTTTTT. The encoded protein is CASSQGLAGDKAGELFF.

The chain has TRBV7-9 and TRBJ2-5, with TRBD1 matching over 10 bases. CDR3 length: 15 amino acids. Germline CDR1 SEHNR, CDR2 FQNEAQ (reference sequence). With 5 bases clipped from V and 5 bases from J, the junction kept 8 bases outside the gene matches. This CDR3 is CASSTWDRGSETQYF. The CDR3 DNA reads TGTGCCAGCAGCACCTGGGACAGGGGTTCGGAGACCCAGTACTTC.

By share, this clone ranks as medium-sized. The sample has other DNA sequences that encode this CDR3 too. The V and J genes are TRBV4-2 and TRBJ1-5; a weak D match, TRBD1 (6 bases). The ends were cut back, 2 bases at V and 6 bases at J, with 14 bases in the middle. Germline CDR1 LGHNA, CDR2 YNFKEQ. This CDR3 spans 15 amino acids. DNA for the CDR3: TGTGCCAGCAGCCAAAATTTGGGGGCGAGTCAGCCCCAGCATTTT. Translation gives CASSQNLGASQPQHF.

This chain connects TRBV7-9 to TRBJ2-2, with a possible D match to TRBD1 (6 bases). The germline V gene encodes CDR1 SEHNR and CDR2 FQNEAQ (reference sequence). Trimming cost V 4 bases and J 4 bases, with 13 bases left between them. This CDR3 comprises 15 residues. CDR3 protein: CASSSDRTFTGELFF. The CDR3 nucleotides are TGTGCCAGCAGCTCTGACAGGACCTTCACCGGGGAGCTGTTTTTT.

This clone appeared once. The rearrangement joins TRBV5-1 to TRBJ2-2; 8 bases line up with TRBD2. CDR1 is SGHRS, CDR2 YFSETQ, per germline. CDR3 length: 16 residues. V dropped 7 bases and J dropped 0; count of bases not matched to a gene: 8. CDR3 loop: CASQAGVGPNTGELFF. The DNA for the CDR3 is TGCGCCAGCCAAGCGGGAGTGGGCCCGAACACCGGGGAGCTGTTTTTT.